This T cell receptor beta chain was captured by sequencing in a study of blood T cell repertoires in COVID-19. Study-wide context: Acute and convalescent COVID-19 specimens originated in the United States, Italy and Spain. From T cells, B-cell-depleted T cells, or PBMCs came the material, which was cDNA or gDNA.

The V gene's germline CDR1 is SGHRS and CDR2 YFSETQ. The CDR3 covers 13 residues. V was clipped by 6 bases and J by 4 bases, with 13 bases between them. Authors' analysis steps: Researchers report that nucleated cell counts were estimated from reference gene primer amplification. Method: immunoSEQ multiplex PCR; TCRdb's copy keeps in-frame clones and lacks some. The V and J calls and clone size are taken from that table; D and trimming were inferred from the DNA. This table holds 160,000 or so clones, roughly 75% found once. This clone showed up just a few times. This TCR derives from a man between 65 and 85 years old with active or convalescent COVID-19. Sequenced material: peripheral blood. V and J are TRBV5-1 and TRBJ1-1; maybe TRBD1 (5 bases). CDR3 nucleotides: TGCGCCAGCAACCTCGACGGGGGCACTGAAGCTTTCTTT. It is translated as CASNLDGGTEAFF. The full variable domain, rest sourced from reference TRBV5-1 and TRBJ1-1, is KAGVTQTPRYLIKTRGQQVTLSCSPISGHRSVSWYQQTPGQGLQFLFEYFSETQRNKGNFPGRFSGRQFSNSRSEMNVSTLELGDSALYLCASNLDGGTEAFFGQGTRLTVV.